The present entry profiles one T cell receptor beta chain with its context. Its specificity is unknown. TCR beta CDR3 region amplification was performed from RNA transcripts. With the HTBI primer set, the TCR CDR3 went through a first round of RT-PCR. TCRdb reprocessed the multiplex PCR reads with MiXCR, giving one entry per CDR3 protein. The table lists about 300,000 distinct CDR3 sequences, around 20% of them singletons. CDR1 is DFQATT and CDR2 is SNEGSKA in the germline V gene (reference sequence). V was pared by 6 bases and J by 1 base, with 10 bases between. There are 13 residues in the CDR3. The sample originates from a study of T cells in Graves' hyperthyroidism and ophthalmopathy. Findings of the study overall: Blood samples included most of the expanded thyroid clonotypes exceeding 0.001.

The study excluded patients with uncontrolled infection, other autoimmune disease, pregnancy or lactation. Orbital computed tomography, thyroid ultrasound, serum thyroxine and TRAb, and clinical symptoms together informed the diagnoses. PBMCs were obtained from 9 to 10 ml fresh peripheral blood. The V and J genes are TRBV20-1 and TRBJ2-4, with a possible D match to TRBD1 (5 bases). This receptor was obtained from a man over 45 with Graves' ophthalmopathy. Sequencing was done on a sample of blood. The DNA of the CDR3 is TGCAGTGCCAAAGGGGCGGCCAAAAACATTCAGTACTTC. Protein: CSAKGAAKNIQYF.